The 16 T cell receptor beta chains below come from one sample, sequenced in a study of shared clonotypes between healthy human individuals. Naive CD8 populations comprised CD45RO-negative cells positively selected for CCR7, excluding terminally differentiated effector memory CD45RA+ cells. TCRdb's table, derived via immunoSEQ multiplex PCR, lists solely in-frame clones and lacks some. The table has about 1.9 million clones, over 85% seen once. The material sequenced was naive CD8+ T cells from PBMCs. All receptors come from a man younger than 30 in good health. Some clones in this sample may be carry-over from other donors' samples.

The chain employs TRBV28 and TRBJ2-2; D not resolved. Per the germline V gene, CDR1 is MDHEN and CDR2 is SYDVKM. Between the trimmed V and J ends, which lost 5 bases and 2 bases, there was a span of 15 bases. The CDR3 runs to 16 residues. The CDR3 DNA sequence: TGTGCCAGCAGTCCTCGGTCCATCGATAACACCGGGGAGCTGTTTTTT. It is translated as CASSPRSIDNTGELFF.

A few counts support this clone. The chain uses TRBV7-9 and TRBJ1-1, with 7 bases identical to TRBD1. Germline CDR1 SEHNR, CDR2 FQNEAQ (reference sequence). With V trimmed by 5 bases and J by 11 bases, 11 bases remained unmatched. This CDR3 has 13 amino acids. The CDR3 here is CASSARGSFGAFF. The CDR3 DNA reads TGTGCCAGCAGCGCCAGGGGGTCATTCGGGGCTTTCTTT.

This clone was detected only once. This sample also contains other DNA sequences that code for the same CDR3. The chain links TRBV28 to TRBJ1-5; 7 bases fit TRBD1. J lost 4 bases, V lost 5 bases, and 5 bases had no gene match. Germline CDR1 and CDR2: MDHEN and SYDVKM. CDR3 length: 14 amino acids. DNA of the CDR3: TGTGCCAGCAGTCCGGGACAGATTAATCAGCCCCAGCATTTT. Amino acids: CASSPGQINQPQHF.

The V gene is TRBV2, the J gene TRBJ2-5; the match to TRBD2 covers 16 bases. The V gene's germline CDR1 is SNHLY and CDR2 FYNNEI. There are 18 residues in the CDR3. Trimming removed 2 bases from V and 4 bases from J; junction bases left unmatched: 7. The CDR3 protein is CASSESVGLAGGGETQYF. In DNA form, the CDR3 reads TGTGCCAGCAGTGAATCGGTGGGACTAGCGGGAGGGGGAGAGACCCAGTACTTC.

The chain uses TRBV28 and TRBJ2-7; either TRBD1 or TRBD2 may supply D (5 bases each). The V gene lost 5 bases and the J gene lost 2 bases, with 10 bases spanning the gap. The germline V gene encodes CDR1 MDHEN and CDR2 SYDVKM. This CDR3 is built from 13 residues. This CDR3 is CASSLMGPYEQYF. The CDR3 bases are TGTGCCAGCAGTCTCATGGGACCCTACGAGCAGTACTTC. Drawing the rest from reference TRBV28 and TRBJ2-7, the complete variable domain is DVKVTQSSRYLVKRTGEKVFLECVQDMDHENMFWYRQDPGLGLRLIYFSYDVKMKEKGDIPEGYSVSREKKERFSLILESASTNQTSMYLCASSLMGPYEQYFGPGTRLTVT.

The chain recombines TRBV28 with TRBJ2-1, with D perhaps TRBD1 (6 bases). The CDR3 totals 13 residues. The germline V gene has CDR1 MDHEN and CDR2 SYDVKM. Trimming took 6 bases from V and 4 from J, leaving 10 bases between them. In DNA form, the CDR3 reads TGTGCCAGCAGGGACAGCTTTTACAATGAGCAGTTCTTC. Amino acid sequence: CASRDSFYNEQFF.

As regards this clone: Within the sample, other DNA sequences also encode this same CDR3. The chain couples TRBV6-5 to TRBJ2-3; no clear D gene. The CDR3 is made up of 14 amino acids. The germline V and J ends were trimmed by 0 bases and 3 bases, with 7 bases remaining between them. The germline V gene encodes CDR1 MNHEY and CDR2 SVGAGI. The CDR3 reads CASSYSAGTDTQYF. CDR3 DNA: TGTGCCAGCAGTTACTCGGCCGGGACAGATACGCAGTATTTT.

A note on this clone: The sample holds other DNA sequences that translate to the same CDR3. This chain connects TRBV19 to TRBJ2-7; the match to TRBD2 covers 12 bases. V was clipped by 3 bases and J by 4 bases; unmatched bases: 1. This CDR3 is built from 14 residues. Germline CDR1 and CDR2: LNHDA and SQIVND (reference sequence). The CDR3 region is CASSIGLAGYEQYF. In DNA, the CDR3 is TGTGCCAGTAGTATTGGACTAGCGGGATACGAGCAGTACTTC.

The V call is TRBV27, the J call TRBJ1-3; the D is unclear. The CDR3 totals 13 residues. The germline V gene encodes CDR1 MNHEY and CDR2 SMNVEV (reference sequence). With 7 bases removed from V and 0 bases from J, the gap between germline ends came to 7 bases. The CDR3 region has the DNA TGTGCCAGCACTGGGAGCTCTGGAAACACCATATATTTT. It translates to CASTGSSGNTIYF.

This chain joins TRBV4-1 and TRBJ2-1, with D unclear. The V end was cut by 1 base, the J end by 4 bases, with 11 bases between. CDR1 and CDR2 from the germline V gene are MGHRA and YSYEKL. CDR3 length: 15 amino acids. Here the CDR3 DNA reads TGCGCCAGCAGCCAAGCGGCTGTAACTTACAATGAGCAGTTCTTC. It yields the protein CASSQAAVTYNEQFF.

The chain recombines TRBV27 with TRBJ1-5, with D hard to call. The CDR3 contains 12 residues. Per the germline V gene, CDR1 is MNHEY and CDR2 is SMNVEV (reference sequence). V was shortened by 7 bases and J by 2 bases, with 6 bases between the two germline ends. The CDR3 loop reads CASKAGNQPQHF. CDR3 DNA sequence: TGTGCCAGCAAGGCGGGCAATCAGCCCCAGCATTTT.

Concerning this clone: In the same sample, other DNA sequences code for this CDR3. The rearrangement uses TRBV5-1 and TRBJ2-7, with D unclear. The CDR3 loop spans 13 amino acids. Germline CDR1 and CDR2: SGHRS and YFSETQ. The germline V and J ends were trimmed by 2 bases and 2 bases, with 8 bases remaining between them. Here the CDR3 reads CASSLTGAYEQYF. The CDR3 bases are TGCGCCAGCAGCTTAACTGGTGCCTACGAGCAGTACTTC.

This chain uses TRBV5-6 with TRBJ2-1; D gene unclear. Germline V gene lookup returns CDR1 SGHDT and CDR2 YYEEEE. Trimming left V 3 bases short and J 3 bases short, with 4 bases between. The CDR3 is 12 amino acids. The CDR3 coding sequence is TGTGCCAGCAGCTGGAGCTACAATGAGCAGTTCTTC. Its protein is CASSWSYNEQFF.

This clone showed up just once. The CDR3 spells CASRPEGLAGGMEQYF. The CDR3 DNA sequence: TGTGCCAGCAGGCCCGAAGGGTTGGCAGGGGGTATGGAGCAGTACTTC. The rearrangement uses TRBV7-9 and TRBJ2-7; 7 positions agree with TRBD1. The CDR3 length is 16 residues. Germline trimming cut 6 bases from V and 7 bases from J; bases unmatched to any gene: 18. Germline V gives CDR1 SEHNR, CDR2 FQNEAQ (reference sequence).

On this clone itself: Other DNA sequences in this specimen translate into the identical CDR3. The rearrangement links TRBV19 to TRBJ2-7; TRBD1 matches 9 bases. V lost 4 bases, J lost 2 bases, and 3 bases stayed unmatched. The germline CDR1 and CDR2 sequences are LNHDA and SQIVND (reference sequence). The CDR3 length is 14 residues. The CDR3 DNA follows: TGTGCCAGTAGTAACCGGGACAGGGCCTACGAGCAGTACTTC. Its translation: CASSNRDRAYEQYF. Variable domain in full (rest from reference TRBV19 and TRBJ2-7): DGGITQSPKYLFRKEGQNVTLSCEQNLNHDAMYWYRQDPGQGLRLIYYSQIVNDFQKGDIAEGYSVSREKKESFPLTVTSAQKNPTAFYLCASSNRDRAYEQYFGPGTRLTVT.

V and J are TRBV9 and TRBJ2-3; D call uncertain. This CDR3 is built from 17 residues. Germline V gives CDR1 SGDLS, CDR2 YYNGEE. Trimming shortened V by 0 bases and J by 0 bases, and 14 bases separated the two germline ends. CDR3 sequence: CASSVEPVQPSTDTQYF. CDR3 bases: TGTGCCAGCAGCGTAGAGCCCGTTCAGCCTAGCACAGATACGCAGTATTTT.